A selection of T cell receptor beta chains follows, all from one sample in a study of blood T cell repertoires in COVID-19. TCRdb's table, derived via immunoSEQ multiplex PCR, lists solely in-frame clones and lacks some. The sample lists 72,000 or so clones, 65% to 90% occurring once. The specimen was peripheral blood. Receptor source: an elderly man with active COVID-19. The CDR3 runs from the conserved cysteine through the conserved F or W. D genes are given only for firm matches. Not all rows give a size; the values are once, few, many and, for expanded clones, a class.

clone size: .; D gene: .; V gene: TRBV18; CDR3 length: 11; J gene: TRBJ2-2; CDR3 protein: CASSNPGELFF; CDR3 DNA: TGTGCCAGCTCAAATCCGGGGGAGCTGTTTTTT
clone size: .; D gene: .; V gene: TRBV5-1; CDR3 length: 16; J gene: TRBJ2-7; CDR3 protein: CASSTGQLQRFYEQYF; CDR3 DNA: TGCGCCAGCAGCACAGGACAGCTCCAGCGTTTCTACGAGCAGTACTTC
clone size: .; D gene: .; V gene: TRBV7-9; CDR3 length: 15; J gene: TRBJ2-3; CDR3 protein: CASSLVSGSTDTQYF; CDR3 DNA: TGTGCCAGCAGCTTAGTTTCAGGGAGCACAGATACGCAGTATTTT
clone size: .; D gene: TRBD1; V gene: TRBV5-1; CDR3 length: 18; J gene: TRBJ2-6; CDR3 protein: CASSLVSGTGTGANVLTF; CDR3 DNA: TGCGCCAGCAGCTTGGTCTCCGGGACAGGAACTGGGGCCAACGTCCTGACTTTC
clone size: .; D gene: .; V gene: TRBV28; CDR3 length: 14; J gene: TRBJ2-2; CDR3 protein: CASSSPGNTGELFF; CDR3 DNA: TGTGCCAGCAGTTCCCCAGGGAACACCGGGGAGCTGTTTTTT
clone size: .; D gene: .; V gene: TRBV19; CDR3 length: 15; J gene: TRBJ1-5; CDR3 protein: CASSIGLISNQPQHF; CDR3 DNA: TGTGCCAGTAGTATAGGACTCATTAGCAATCAGCCCCAGCATTTT
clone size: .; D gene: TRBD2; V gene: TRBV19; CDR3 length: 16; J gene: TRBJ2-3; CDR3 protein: CASSIASSGPTDTQYF; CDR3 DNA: TGTGCCAGTAGTATAGCGTCTAGCGGACCCACAGATACGCAGTATTTT
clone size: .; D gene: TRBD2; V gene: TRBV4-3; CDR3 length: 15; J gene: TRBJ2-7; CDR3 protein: CASSPLAGSGYEQYF; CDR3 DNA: TGCGCCAGCAGCCCCTTAGCGGGGAGTGGCTACGAGCAGTACTTC
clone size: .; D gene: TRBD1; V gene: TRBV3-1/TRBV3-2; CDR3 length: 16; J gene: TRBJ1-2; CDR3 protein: CASSLRTGTGFHGYTF; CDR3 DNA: TGTGCCAGCAGCCTACGAACCGGGACAGGGTTTCATGGCTACACCTTC
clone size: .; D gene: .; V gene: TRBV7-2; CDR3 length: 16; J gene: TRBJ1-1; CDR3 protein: CASSLDQGYMNTEAFF; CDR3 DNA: TGTGCCAGCAGCTTAGATCAGGGCTACATGAACACTGAAGCTTTCTTT
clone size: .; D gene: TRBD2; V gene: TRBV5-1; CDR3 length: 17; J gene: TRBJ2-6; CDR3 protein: CASSLGAGAAGANVLTF; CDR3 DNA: TGCGCCAGCAGCTTGGGAGCGGGGGCAGCGGGGGCCAACGTCCTGACTTTC
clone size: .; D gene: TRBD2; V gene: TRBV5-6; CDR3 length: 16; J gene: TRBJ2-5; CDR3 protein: CASSDGTSGAQETQYF; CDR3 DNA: TGTGCCAGCAGCGACGGGACTAGCGGGGCCCAAGAGACCCAGTACTTC
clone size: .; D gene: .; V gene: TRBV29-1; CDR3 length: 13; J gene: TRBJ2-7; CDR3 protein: CSVVLVTSYEQYF; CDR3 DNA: TGCAGCGTTGTTTTAGTTACCTCCTACGAGCAGTACTTC
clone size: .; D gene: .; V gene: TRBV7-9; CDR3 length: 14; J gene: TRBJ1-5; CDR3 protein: CASSSGWSNQPQHF; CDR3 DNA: TGTGCCAGCAGCTCAGGGTGGAGCAATCAGCCCCAGCATTTT
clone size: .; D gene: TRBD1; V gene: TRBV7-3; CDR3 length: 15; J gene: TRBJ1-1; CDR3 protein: CASSLKQGGGTEAFF; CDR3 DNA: TGTGCCAGCAGCTTAAAGCAGGGGGGAGGCACTGAAGCTTTCTTT
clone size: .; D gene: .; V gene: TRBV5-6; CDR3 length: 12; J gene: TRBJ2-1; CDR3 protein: CASSFLSNEQFF; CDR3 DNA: TGTGCCAGCAGCTTCCTCTCGAATGAGCAGTTCTTC
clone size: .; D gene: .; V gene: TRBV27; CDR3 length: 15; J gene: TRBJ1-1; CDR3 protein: CASSPRAVVNTEAFF; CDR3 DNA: TGTGCCAGCAGTCCCCGAGCCGTAGTGAACACTGAAGCTTTCTTT
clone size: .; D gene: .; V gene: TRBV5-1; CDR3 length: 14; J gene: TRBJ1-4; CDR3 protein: CASSIGPLDEKLFF; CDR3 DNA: TGCGCCAGCAGCATCGGTCCGCTCGATGAAAAACTGTTTTTT
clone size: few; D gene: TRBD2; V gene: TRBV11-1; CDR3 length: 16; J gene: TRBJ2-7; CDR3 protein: CASSLAVGGSSYEQYF; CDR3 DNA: TGTGCCAGCAGCTTAGCGGTCGGGGGGAGCTCCTACGAGCAGTACTTC
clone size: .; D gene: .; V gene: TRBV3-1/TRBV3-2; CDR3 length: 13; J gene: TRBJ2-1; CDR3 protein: CASSQDRYNEQFF; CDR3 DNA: TGTGCCAGCAGCCAAGACAGATACAATGAGCAGTTCTTC
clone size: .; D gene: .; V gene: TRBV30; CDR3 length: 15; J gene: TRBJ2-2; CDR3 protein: CAWNKPGHNTGELFF; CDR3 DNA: TGTGCCTGGAACAAACCGGGACACAACACCGGGGAGCTGTTTTTT
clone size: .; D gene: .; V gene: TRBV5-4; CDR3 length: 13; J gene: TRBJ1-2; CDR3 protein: CASSLGIQGPGTF; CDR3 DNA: TGTGCCAGCAGCTTGGGAATCCAGGGCCCTGGGACCTTC
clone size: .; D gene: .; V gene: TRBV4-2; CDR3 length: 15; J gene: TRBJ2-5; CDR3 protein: CASSQPGRGQETQYF; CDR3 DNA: TGTGCCAGCAGCCAACCGGGACGGGGGCAAGAGACCCAGTACTTC
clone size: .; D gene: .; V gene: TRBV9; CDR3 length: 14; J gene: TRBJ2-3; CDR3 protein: CASSVGLGVDTQYF; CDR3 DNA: TGTGCCAGCAGCGTAGGGCTCGGGGTGGATACGCAGTATTTT
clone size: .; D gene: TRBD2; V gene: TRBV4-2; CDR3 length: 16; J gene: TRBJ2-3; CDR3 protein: CASSQDRTSAADTQYF; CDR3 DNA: TGTGCCAGCAGCCAGGATAGGACTAGCGCGGCAGATACGCAGTATTTT
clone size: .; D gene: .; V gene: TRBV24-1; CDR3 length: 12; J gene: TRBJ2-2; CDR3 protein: CATSDPGSSLFF; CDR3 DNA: TGTGCCACCAGTGATCCGGGTTCTAGTCTGTTTTTT
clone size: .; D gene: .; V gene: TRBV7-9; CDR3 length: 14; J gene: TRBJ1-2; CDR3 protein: CASSSNMAGYGYTF; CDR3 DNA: TGTGCCAGCAGCTCGAACATGGCAGGCTATGGCTACACCTTC
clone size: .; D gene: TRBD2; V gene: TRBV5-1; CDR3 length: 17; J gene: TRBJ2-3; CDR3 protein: CASSLAPGGGRTDTQYF; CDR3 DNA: TGCGCCAGCAGCTTGGCCCCGGGGGGGGGCCGCACAGATACGCAGTATTTT
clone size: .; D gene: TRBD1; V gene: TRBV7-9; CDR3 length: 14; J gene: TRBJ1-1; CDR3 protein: CASSSNRGIAEAFF; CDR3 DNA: TGTGCCAGCAGCTCCAACAGGGGAATAGCTGAAGCTTTCTTT
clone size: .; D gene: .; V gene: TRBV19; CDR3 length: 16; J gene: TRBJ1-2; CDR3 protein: CASSSATGQINYGYTF; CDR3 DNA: TGTGCCAGTAGTAGTGCCACGGGACAAATTAACTATGGCTACACCTTC
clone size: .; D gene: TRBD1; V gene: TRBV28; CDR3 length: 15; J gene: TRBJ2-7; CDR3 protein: CASSFGDRVFYEQYF; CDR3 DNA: TGTGCCAGCAGTTTCGGGGACAGGGTTTTCTACGAGCAGTACTTC
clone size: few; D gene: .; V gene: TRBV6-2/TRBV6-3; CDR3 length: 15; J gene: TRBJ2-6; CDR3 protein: CASSYFGSGANVLTF; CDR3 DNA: TGTGCCAGCAGTTACTTCGGCTCTGGGGCCAACGTCCTGACTTTC
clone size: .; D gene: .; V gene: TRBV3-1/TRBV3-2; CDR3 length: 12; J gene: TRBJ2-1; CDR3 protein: CASSERPGEQFF; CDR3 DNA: TGTGCCAGCAGCGAACGCCCGGGGGAGCAGTTCTTC
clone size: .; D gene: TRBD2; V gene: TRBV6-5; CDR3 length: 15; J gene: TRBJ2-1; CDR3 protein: CASSKRGDWYNEQFF; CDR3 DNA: TGTGCCAGCAGTAAGCGGGGGGACTGGTACAATGAGCAGTTCTTC
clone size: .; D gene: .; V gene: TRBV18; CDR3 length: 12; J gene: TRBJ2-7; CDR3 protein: CASSPGGYEQYF; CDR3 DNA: TGTGCCAGCTCACCTGGGGGGTACGAGCAGTACTTC
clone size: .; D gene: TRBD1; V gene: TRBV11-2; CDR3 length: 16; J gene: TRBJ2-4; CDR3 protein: CASRTGTGDAKNIQYF; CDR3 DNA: TGTGCCAGCAGAACCGGGACAGGGGACGCCAAAAACATTCAGTACTTC
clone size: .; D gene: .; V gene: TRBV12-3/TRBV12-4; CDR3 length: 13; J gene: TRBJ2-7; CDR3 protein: CASSSRRGGEQYF; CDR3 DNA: TGTGCCAGCAGTTCCCGCCGGGGTGGGGAGCAGTACTTC
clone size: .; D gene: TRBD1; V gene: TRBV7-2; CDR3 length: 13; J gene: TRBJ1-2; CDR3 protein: CASSPRQGDGYTF; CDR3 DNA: TGTGCCAGCAGCCCGAGACAGGGAGACGGCTACACCTTC
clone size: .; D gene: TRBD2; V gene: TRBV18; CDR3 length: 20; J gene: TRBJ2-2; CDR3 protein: CASSRTTGLAGGTITGELFF; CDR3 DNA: TGTGCCAGCTCACGGACAACCGGACTAGCGGGAGGAACGATTACCGGGGAGCTGTTTTTT
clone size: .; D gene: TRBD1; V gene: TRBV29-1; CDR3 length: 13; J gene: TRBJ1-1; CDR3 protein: CSAGQGRQTEAFF; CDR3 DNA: TGCAGCGCCGGACAGGGGCGGCAGACTGAAGCTTTCTTT
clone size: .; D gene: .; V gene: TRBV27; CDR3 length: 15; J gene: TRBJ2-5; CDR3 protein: CASTYLGGQGETQYF; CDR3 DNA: TGTGCCAGCACCTATTTGGGGGGGCAAGGGGAGACCCAGTACTTC